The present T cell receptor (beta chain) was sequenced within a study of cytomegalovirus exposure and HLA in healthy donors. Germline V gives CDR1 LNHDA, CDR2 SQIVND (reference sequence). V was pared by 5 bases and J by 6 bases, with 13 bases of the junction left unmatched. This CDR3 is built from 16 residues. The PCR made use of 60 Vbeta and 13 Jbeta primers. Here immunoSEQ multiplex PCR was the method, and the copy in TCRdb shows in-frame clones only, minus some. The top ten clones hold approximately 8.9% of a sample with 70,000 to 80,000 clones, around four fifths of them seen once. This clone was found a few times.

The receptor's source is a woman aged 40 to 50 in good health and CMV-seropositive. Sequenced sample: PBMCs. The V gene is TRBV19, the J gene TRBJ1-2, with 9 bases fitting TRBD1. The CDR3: CASSLTGGELDDGYTF. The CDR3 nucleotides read TGTGCCAGTAGTTTGACAGGGGGGGAATTGGACGATGGCTACACCTTC. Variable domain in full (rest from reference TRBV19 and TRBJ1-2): DGGITQSPKYLFRKEGQNVTLSCEQNLNHDAMYWYRQDPGQGLRLIYYSQIVNDFQKGDIAEGYSVSREKKESFPLTVTSAQKNPTAFYLCASSLTGGELDDGYTFGSGTRLTVV.